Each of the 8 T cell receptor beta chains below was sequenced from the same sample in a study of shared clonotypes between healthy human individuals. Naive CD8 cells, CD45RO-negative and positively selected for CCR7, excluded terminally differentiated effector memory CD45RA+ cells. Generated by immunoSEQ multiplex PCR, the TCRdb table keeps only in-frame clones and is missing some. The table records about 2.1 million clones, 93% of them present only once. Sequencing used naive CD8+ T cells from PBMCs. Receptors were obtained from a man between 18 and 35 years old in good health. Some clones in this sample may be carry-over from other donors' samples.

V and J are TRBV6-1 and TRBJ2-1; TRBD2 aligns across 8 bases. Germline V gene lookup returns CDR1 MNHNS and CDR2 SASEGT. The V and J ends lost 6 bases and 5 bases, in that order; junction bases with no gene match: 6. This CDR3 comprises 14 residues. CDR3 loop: CASSVNSGNNEQFF. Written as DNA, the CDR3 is TGTGCCAGCAGCGTGAATAGCGGGAACAATGAGCAGTTCTTC.

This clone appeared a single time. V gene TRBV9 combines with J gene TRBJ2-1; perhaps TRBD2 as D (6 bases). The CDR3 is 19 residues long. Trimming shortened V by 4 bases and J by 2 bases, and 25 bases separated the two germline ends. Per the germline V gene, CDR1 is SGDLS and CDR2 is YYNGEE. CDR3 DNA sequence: TGTGCCAGCAGCACTCCCGTGCAGGTGACTAGTAATCCCTACAATGAGCAGTTCTTC. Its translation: CASSTPVQVTSNPYNEQFF.

In DNA form, the CDR3 reads TGTGCCAGCAGTACACTCAGCTCTGGGGCCAACGTCCTGACTTTC. Translated, it gives CASSTLSSGANVLTF. The V call is TRBV25-1, the J call TRBJ2-6; D call uncertain. Germline assignment: CDR1 MGHDK and CDR2 SYGVNS. This CDR3 has 15 amino acids. V shed 5 bases and J shed 0 bases, with 8 bases lying between them.

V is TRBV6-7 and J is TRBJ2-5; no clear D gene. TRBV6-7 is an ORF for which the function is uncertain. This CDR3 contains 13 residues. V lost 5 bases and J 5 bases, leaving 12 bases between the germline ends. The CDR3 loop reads CASSDPVGETQYF. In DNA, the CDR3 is TGTGCCAGCAGTGACCCAGTGGGGGAGACCCAGTACTTC.

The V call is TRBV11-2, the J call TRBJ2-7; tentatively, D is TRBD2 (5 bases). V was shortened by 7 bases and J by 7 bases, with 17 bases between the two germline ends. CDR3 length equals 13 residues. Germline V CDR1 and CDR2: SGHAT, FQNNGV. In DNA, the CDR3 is TGTGCCAGCAATGCTGGCCCCTCGGGGGAGCAGTACTTC. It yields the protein CASNAGPSGEQYF.

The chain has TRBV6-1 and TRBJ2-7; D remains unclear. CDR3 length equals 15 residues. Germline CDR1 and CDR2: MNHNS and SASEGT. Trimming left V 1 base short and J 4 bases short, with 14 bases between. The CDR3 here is CASSEGLGHSYEQYF. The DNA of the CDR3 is TGTGCCAGCAGTGAAGGCTTGGGCCACTCATACGAGCAGTACTTC.

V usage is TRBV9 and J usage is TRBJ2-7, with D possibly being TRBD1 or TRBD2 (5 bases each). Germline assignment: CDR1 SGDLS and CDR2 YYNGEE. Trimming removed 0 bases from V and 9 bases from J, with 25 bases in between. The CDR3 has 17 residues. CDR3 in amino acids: CASSVDPSRGENGVQYF. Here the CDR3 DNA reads TGTGCCAGCAGCGTAGATCCCTCCCGGGGCGAAAACGGGGTGCAGTACTTC.

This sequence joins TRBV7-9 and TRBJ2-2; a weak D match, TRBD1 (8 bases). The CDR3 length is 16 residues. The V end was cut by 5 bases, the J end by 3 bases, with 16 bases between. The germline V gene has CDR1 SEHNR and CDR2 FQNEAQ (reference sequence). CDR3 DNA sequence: TGTGCCAGCAGCCCCACAGGGGGGGAGGACACCGGGGAGCTGTTTTTT. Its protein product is CASSPTGGEDTGELFF.